The 11 T cell receptor beta chains reported below all come from one sample, sequenced in a study of tumor-infiltrating lymphocytes in primary liver carcinoma. Both RNA and DNA were isolated together from 20-30 mg of bulk tissue that had not been sorted. With a constant-region primer, TCR beta cDNA was made from approximately 510 ng of total RNA. Sequencing libraries for TCR beta derived from three nested multiplex PCR rounds that used slightly modified ARM-PCR. TRBV1-TRBV30 forward primers paired with a C-beta reverse primer were used in the first two PCR rounds, which ran roughly 9 cycles each. One entry per CDR3 protein results from TCRdb running MiXCR on the multiplex PCR reads. The sample yields 55,000 or so distinct CDR3 sequences, 70% to 85% seen once. The material sequenced was liver tumor tissue from sampling region 2. The subset is: tumor region T2, inferior pole. The receptors come from a man aged 35-49 years with primary liver carcinoma and hepatitis B virus infection.

This clonotype appeared a single time. The V and J genes are TRBV7-9 and TRBJ2-1, with a possible D match to TRBD2 (6 bases). The CDR3 totals 12 residues. The V gene's germline CDR1 is SEHNR and CDR2 FQNEAQ (reference sequence). In DNA form, the CDR3 reads TGTCCCCGCAGTTCGCTAGCGAATGAGCAGTTCTTC. This encodes CPRSSLANEQFF.

This chain uses TRBV6-1 with TRBJ2-3, with D hard to call. Germline CDR1 reads MNHNS; CDR2 reads SASEGT. The CDR3 is 12 amino acids. The CDR3 protein is CDNSFTADTQYF. The CDR3 nucleotides are TGTGACAACAGCTTTACTGCAGATACGCAGTATTTT.

The sample holds a few counts of this clonotype. This chain uses TRBV5-1 with TRBJ2-7; D is perhaps TRBD1 (6 bases). V was trimmed by 2 bases and J by 1 base, leaving 13 bases between them. Germline V gene data show CDR1 as SGHRS and CDR2 as YFSETQ. CDR3 size: 15 residues. CDR3 coding DNA: TGCGCCAGCAGCTTCACAGGGTTAAAATCCTACGAGCAGTACTTC. Amino acid sequence: CASSFTGLKSYEQYF.

The chain uses TRBV6-5 and TRBJ2-6; D gene uncertain. Germline lookup yields CDR1 MNHEY and CDR2 SVGAGI. Trimming cost V 0 bases and J 3 bases, with 12 bases left between them. The CDR3 is made up of 17 amino acids. The CDR3 DNA follows: TGTGCCAGCAGTTACTCTCAGGATTTATTTGGGGCCAACGTCCTGACTTTC. It is translated as CASSYSQDLFGANVLTF.

Comments on this clonotype: Relative to the germline gene, one junction end is altered; a read error may explain this. V usage is TRBV11-3 and J usage is TRBJ2-1; perhaps TRBD2 as D (5 bases). Germline values: CDR1 SGHNT, CDR2 YENEEA. The CDR3 spans 15 residues. The CDR3, as DNA: TGTGCCAGCAGCGCCGGGATTAGGGAGATTAATGAGCAATTCTTC. Its protein is CASSAGIREINEQFF.

Points on this clonotype: A read error may account for a junction end that differs from germline. The V gene is TRBV28, the J gene TRBJ2-5, with a weak D call TRBD2 (6 bases). The CDR3 covers 14 residues. In germline, CDR1 is MDHEN, CDR2 SYDVKM. The CDR3 sequence is CACSDLRAGGTQYF. CDR3 bases: TGTGCCTGCAGTGATTTGAGGGCCGGGGGGACCCAGTACTTC.

About this clonotype itself: Compared with germline, one end of the junction differs, possibly owing to a read error. The genes are TRBV11-2 and TRBJ2-7; possible D gene TRBD1, 6 bases. Germline assignment: CDR1 SGHAT and CDR2 FQNNGV. This CDR3 has 14 amino acids. The CDR3 here is CASSLDAGAGGQWF. The CDR3 bases are TGTGCCAGCAGCTTAGACGCAGGGGCGGGCGGGCAGTGGTTC.

This clonotype came up once. The junction differs from germline at one of its ends, possibly a read error. The rearrangement links TRBV6-2 or TRBV6-3 to TRBJ2-1, with 7 bases lining up with TRBD2. Germline V CDR1 and CDR2: MNHEY, SVGEGT. The CDR3 is 16 amino acids. The CDR3 nucleotides read TGTGCCAGCAGTCTACACCTTGAGACTAGCCTGGGTGAGCAGTCCTTC. Its translation: CASSLHLETSLGEQSF.

The chain employs TRBV20-1 and TRBJ1-3, with D maybe TRBD1 (6 bases). Between the trimmed V and J ends, which lost 5 bases and 5 bases, there was a span of 16 bases. CDR3 size: 14 residues. Germline CDR1 and CDR2: DFQATT and SNEGSKA (reference sequence). The chain's CDR3 is CSAVAGEARNTIYF. DNA of the CDR3: TGCAGTGCTGTTGCAGGGGAGGCAAGAAACACCATATATTTT.

This clonotype was recorded once. The germline gene is not matched at one end of the junction; a read error may be the cause. V and J are TRBV11-1 and TRBJ2-7, with 8 nucleotides matching TRBD2. Germline-derived CDR1 and CDR2 are SGHAT and FQDESV (reference sequence). This CDR3 is built from 12 residues. CDR3: CTSSLAGTKQYF. The CDR3 region has the DNA TGCACCAGCAGCTTAGCGGGGACAAAACAGTACTTC.

This clonotype was seen ten or more times. This sequence joins TRBV4-3 and TRBJ1-1; D gene ambiguous. Germline CDR1 is LGHNA and CDR2 is YSLEER. The CDR3 is made up of 13 amino acids. V was shortened by 1 base and J by 1 base, with 4 bases between the two germline ends. CDR3 protein: CASSQGGNTEAFF. CDR3 in DNA: TGCGCCAGCAGCCAAGGGGGGAACACTGAAGCTTTCTTT.